The present TCR beta chain was sequenced within a study of cytomegalovirus exposure and HLA in healthy donors. Across the whole study: Of a few hundred genotyped donors, roughly 81% grouped in the Caucasian-associated ancestry cluster.

To note about this clone: Its antigen is unidentified.

Study results and limitations: Earlier results showed most TCR beta V segments being productive about 87% or about 30% of the time.

This CDR3 has 13 residues. Trimming cost V 3 bases and J 6 bases; bases outside gene matches: 1. Germline values: CDR1 LNHNV, CDR2 YYDKDF (reference sequence). Primers for the PCR totalled 60 Vbeta and 13 Jbeta. Assay used: immunoSEQ multiplex PCR; TCRdb lists only in-frame clones, some missing. In the table there are around 160,000 clones, 73% of which are singletons. The genes are TRBV15 and TRBJ2-3; 9 nucleotides line up with TRBD2. Sequencing was performed on PBMCs. The TCR originated in a woman aged 18-29 years in good health and CMV-seronegative. The CDR3 DNA follows: TGTGCCACCAGCAGCGGACTAGCGGATACGCAGTATTTT. The encoded protein is CATSSGLADTQYF.